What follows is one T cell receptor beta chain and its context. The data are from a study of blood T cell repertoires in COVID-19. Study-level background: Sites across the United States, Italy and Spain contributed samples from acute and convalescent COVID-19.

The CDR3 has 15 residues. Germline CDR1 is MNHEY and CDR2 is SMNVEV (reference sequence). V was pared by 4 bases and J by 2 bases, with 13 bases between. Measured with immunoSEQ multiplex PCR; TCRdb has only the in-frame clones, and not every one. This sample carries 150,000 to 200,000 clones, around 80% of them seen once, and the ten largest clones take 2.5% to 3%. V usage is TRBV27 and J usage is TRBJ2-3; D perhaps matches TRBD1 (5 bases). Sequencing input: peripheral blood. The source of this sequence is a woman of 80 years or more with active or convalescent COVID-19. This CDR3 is CASSSRQGFTDTQYF. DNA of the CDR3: TGTGCCAGCAGTTCCCGCCAGGGTTTCACAGATACGCAGTATTTT.